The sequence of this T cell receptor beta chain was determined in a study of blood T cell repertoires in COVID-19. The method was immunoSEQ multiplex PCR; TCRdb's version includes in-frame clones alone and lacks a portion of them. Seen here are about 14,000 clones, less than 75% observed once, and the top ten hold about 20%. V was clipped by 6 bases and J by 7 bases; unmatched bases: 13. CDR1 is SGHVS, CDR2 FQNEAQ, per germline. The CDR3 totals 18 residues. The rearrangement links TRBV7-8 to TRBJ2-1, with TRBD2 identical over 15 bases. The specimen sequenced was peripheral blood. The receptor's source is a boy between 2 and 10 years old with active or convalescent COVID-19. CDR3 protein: CASRIVAAGTSGRNEQFF. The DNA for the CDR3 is TGTGCCAGCAGAATAGTAGCCGCGGGGACTAGCGGGAGGAATGAGCAGTTCTTC.